This TCR beta chain stems from a study of patients and donors after allogeneic stem cell transplantation. Via MiXCR, TCRdb re-called the RT-PCR reads, giving one row per CDR3 protein. The data show approximately 210,000 distinct CDR3 sequences, 41% seen once. The CDR3 has 12 residues. V lost 7 bases and J 6 bases, leaving 10 bases between the germline ends. CDR1 is LNHNV and CDR2 is YYDKDF in the germline V gene (reference sequence). The sequence came from a human donor who was either an allogeneic HSCT recipient or a stem cell or donor lymphocyte infusion donor (not recorded which). It is not recorded whose cells these are; they may come from a transplant donor. The chain links TRBV15 to TRBJ2-1; D call uncertain. The sequencing sample was made of blood, either unsorted or a sorted T cell fraction (not recorded which). The chain's CDR3 is CATKRGANEQFF. The CDR3 nucleotides read TGTGCCACCAAACGCGGCGCCAATGAGCAGTTCTTC.